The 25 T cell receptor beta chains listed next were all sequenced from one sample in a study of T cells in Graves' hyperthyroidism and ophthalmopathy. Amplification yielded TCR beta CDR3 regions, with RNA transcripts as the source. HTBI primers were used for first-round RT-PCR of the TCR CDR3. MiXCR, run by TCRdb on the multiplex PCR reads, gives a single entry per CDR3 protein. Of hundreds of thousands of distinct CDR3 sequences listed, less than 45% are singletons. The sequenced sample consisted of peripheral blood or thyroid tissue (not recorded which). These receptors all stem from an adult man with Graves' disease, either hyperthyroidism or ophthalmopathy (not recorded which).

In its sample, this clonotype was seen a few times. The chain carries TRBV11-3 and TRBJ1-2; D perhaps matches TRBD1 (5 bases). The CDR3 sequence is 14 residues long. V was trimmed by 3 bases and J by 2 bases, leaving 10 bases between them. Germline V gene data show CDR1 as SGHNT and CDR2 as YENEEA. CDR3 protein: CASSLRDLNYGYTF. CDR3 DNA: TGTGCCAGCAGCTTGCGGGACTTAAACTATGGCTACACCTTC.

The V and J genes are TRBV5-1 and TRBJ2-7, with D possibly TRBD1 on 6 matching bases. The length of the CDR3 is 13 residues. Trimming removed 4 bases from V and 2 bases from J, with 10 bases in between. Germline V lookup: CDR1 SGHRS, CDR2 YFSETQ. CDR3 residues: CASSVDSPYEQYF. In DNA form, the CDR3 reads TGCGCCAGCAGCGTGGACAGTCCCTACGAGCAGTACTTC.

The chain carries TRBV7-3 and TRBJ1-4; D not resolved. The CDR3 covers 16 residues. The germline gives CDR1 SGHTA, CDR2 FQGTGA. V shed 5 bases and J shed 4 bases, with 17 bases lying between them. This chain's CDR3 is CASSQEIGRLNEKLFF. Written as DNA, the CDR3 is TGTGCCAGCAGCCAAGAAATAGGGCGACTTAATGAAAAACTGTTTTTT.

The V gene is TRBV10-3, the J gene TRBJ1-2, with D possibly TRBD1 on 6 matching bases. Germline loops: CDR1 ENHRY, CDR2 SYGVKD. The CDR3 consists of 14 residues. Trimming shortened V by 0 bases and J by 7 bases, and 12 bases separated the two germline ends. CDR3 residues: CAISESGHGVGYTF. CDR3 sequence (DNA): TGTGCCATCAGTGAGTCGGGACACGGGGTTGGCTACACCTTC.

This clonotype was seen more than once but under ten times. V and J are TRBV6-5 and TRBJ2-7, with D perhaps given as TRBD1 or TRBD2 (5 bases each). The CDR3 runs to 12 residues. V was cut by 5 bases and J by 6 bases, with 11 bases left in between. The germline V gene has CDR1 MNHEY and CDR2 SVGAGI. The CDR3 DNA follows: TGTGCCAGCAGTGGGGGACCGTTCGAGCAGTACTTC. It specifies CASSGGPFEQYF.

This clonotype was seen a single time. CDR3 nucleotides: TGTGCTAGCCCAGGCAGGGTGGAGGGGGAGACCCAGTACTTC. This translates into CASPGRVEGETQYF. The genes are TRBV7-7 and TRBJ2-5, with a possible D match to TRBD2 (6 bases). CDR1 and CDR2 from the germline V gene are SSHAT and FNYEAQ (reference sequence). The CDR3 is made up of 14 amino acids.

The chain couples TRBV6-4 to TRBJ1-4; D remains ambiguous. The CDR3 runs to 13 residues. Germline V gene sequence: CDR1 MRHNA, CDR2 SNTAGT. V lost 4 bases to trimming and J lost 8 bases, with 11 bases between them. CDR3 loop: CASSVTLVEKLFF. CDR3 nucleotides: TGTGCCAGCAGTGTAACGCTGGTGGAAAAACTGTTTTTT.

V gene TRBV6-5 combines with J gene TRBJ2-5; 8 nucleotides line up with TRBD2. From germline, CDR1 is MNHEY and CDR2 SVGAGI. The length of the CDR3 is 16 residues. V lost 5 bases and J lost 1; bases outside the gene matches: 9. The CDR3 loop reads CASSPWTSSGQETQYF. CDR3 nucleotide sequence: TGTGCCAGCAGTCCGTGGACTAGCTCTGGCCAAGAGACCCAGTACTTC.

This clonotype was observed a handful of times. CDR3 amino acids: CASSVEAGGLETQYF. CDR3 nucleotide sequence: TGTGCCAGCAGCGTAGAGGCGGGAGGTTTGGAGACCCAGTACTTC. This chain connects TRBV9 to TRBJ2-5, with 8 bases that match TRBD2. The CDR3 spans 15 residues. The junction had 6 bases not matched to a gene; V was cut back by 0 bases and J by 5 bases. Germline CDR1 reads SGDLS; CDR2 reads YYNGEE.

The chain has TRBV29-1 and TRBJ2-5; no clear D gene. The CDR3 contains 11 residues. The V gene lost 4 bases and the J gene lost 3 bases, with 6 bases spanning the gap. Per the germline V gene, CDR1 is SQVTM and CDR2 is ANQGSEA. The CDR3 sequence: CSVGSKETQYF. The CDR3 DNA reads TGCAGCGTTGGGTCCAAAGAGACCCAGTACTTC.

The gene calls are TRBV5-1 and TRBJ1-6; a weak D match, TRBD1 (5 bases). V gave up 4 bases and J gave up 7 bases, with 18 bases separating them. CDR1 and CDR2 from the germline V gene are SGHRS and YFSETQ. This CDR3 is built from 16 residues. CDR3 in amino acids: CASSGVSGTSNSPLHF. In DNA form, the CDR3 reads TGCGCCAGCAGCGGAGTAAGTGGGACTTCAAATTCACCCCTCCACTTT. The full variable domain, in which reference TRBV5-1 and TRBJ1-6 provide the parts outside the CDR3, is KAGVTQTPRYLIKTRGQQVTLSCSPISGHRSVSWYQQTPGQGLQFLFEYFSETQRNKGNFPGRFSGRQFSNSRSEMNVSTLELGDSALYLCASSGVSGTSNSPLHFGNGTRLTVT.

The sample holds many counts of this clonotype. CDR3 in DNA: TGTGCCAGCAGCTTCGGCAGGGGGCGCGGCTACACCTTC. Translating gives CASSFGRGRGYTF. V gene TRBV5-6 combines with J gene TRBJ1-2; 8 bases are a match to TRBD1. Trimming removed 2 bases from V and 8 bases from J; junction bases left unmatched: 5. The CDR3 covers 13 residues. Germline V gene sequence: CDR1 SGHDT, CDR2 YYEEEE.

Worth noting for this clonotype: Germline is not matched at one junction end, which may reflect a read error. The DNA of the CDR3 is TGTGCCTGGAGTCGACAGGGTGCCGTGCAAGAGACTCAGTACTTC. It specifies CAWSRQGAVQETQYF. The chain combines TRBV19 with TRBJ2-5; 7 bases are shared with TRBD1. The CDR3 spans 15 residues. Per the germline V gene, CDR1 is LNHDA and CDR2 is SQIVND (reference sequence).

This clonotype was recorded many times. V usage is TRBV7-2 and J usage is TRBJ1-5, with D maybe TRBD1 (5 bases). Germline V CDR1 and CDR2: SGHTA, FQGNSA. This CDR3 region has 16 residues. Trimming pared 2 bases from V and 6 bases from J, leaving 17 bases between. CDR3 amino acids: CASSLRSREGRQPQHF. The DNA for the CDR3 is TGTGCCAGCAGCTTAAGGAGCAGGGAAGGGCGTCAGCCCCAGCATTTT.

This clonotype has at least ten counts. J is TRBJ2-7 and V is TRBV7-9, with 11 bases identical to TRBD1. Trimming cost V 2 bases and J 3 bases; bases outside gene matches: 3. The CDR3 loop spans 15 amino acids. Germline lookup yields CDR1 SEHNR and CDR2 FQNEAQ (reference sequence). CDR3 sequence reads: CASSLTGQGVYEQYF. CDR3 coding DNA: TGTGCCAGCAGCTTAACGGGACAGGGGGTCTACGAGCAGTACTTC.

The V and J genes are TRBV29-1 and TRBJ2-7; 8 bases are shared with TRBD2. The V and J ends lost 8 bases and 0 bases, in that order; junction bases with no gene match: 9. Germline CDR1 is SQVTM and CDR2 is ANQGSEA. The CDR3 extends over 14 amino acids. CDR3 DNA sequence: TGCAGCTTAGGAGCTAGCGGGCCCTCCTACGAGCAGTACTTC. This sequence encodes CSLGASGPSYEQYF.

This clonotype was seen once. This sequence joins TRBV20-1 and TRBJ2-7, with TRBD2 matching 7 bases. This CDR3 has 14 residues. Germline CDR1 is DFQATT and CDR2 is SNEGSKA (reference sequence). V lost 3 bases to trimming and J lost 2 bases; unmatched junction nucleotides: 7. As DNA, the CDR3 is TGCAGTGCTAGCGAGGGGACTACCACCTACGAGCAGTACTTC. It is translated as CSASEGTTTYEQYF.

CDR3 nucleotide sequence: TGCGCCAGCAGCTTGGATTGGGGAAGGACTGAAGCTTTCTTT. Translated: CASSLDWGRTEAFF. V is TRBV5-1 and J is TRBJ1-1; D not certain. CDR1 and CDR2 from the germline V gene are SGHRS and YFSETQ. The CDR3 has 14 amino acids. V lost 0 bases to trimming and J lost 5 bases, with 11 bases between them.

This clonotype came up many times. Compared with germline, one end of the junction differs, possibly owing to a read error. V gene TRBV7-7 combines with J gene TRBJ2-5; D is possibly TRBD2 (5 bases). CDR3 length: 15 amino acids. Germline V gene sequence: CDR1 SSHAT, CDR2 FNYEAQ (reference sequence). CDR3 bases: TGTGCTAGCAGCTTAGCTTCTTTCGGGGTCGAGACCCAGTACTTC. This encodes CASSLASFGVETQYF.

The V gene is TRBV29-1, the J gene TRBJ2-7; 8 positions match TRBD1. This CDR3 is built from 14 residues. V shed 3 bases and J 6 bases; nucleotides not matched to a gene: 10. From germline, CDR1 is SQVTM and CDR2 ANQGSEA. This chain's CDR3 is CSVDKQGAMIEQYF. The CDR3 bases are TGCAGCGTTGATAAGCAGGGGGCTATGATCGAGCAGTACTTC.

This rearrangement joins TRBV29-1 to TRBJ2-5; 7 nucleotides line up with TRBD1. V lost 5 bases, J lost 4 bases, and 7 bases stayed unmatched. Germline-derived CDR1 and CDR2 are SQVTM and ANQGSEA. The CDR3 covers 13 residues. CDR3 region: CSVTGVNGETQYF. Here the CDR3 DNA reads TGCAGCGTTACAGGGGTTAATGGAGAGACCCAGTACTTC. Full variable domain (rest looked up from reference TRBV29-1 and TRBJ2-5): SAVISQKPSRDICQRGTSLTIQCQVDSQVTMMFWYRQQPGQSLTLIATANQGSEATYESGFVIDKFPISRPNLTFSTLTVSNMSPEDSSIYLCSVTGVNGETQYFGPGTRLLVL.

CDR3 bases: TGTGCCATCAGTCCCACAGGGGCTAAGGGCTACACCTTC. Its protein product is CAISPTGAKGYTF. The chain carries TRBV10-3 and TRBJ1-2; TRBD1 agrees at 7 bases. Germline lookup yields CDR1 ENHRY and CDR2 SYGVKD. V was clipped by 5 bases and J by 8 bases; unmatched bases: 8. The CDR3 covers 13 residues.

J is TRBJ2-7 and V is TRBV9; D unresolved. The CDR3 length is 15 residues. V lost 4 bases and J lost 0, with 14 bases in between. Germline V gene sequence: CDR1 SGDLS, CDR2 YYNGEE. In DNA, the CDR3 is TGTGCCAGCAGCCAAGGCTTCGGTGCCTCCTACGAGCAGTACTTC. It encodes CASSQGFGASYEQYF.

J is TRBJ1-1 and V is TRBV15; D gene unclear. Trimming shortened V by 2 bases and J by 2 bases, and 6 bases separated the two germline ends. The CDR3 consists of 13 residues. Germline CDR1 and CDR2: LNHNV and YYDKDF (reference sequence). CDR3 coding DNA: TGTGCCACCAGCAGAACGGATAACACTGAAGCTTTCTTT. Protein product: CATSRTDNTEAFF.

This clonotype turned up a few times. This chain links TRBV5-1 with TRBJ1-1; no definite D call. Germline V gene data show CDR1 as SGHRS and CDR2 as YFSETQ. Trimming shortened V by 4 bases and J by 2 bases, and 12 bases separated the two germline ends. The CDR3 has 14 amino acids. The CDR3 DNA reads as TGCGCCAGCAGCCAGGACTCAACAAACACTGAAGCTTTCTTT. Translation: CASSQDSTNTEAFF.